These T cell receptor beta chains were read from a single sample in a study of OX40 agonist ivuxolimab in advanced cancers. The protocol was immunoSEQ multiplex PCR, while the TCRdb copy is restricted to in-frame clones and leaves out a portion. The profile shows about 95,000 clones, around 82% of them singletons. This specimen was CD4+ or CD8+ T cells sorted from blood, taken in a trial of the OX40 agonist ivuxolimab. Receptors were obtained from an adult with an advanced solid tumor such as melanoma, head and neck, liver or kidney cancer. The CDR3 runs from the conserved cysteine through the conserved F or W. D genes are given only for firm matches. Clone size is shown for a subset of rows, as once, few, many or a class of expanded clone.

D gene	clone size	V gene	J gene	CDR3 DNA	CDR3 protein
.	.	TRBV7-2	TRBJ2-1	TGTGCCAGCAGCTTAGATGGACAGATATACAATGAGCAGTTCTTC	CASSLDGQIYNEQFF
TRBD2	.	TRBV5-4	TRBJ2-1	TGTGCCAGCAGCTTGAGCGGGGTAAGGAATGAGCAGTTCTTC	CASSLSGVRNEQFF
TRBD2	.	TRBV11-2	TRBJ2-5	TGTGCCAGCAGCTCCCAATCACGGACTAGTGGTGGTGAGACCCAGTACTTC	CASSSQSRTSGGETQYF
.	.	TRBV7-9	TRBJ1-3	TGTGCCAGCAGCTCAAATCCCCGGAGCTCTCGATCTGGAAACACCATATATTTT	CASSSNPRSSRSGNTIYF
.	.	TRBV7-2	TRBJ2-7	TGTGCCAGCAGCTTAGGGGTCAACCCCTACGAGCAGTACTTC	CASSLGVNPYEQYF
TRBD2	.	TRBV5-4	TRBJ2-1	TGTGCCAGCAGCTTGGATAGCGGGGGGTCCTACAATGAGCAGTTCTTC	CASSLDSGGSYNEQFF
.	.	TRBV6-1	TRBJ2-7	TGTGCCAGCCGCGACAGGTATGAAGTCTACGAGCAGTACTTC	CASRDRYEVYEQYF
.	.	TRBV19	TRBJ2-7	TGTGCCAGTAGCCCCAGGGATAAGACCTACGAGCAGTACTTC	CASSPRDKTYEQYF
.	.	TRBV28	TRBJ2-5	TGTGCCAGCAGTTTCCAGTCCTTGAGGACCCAGTACTTC	CASSFQSLRTQYF
.	.	TRBV21-1	TRBJ2-3	TGTGCCAGCCCGGCGACAGGCAGGGCAGATACGCAGTATTTT	CASPATGRADTQYF
TRBD1	.	TRBV10-3	TRBJ2-7	TGTGCCACTAGGGGGATCGGGACAGGACCCTACGAGCAGTACTTC	CATRGIGTGPYEQYF
TRBD1	.	TRBV4-3	TRBJ2-7	TGCGCCAGCAGCCCCAGGGCAGGGGGTTTTTACGAGCAGTACTTC	CASSPRAGGFYEQYF
TRBD2	.	TRBV2	TRBJ2-7	TGTGCCAGCAGTGAGACGGGACTAGCAAGGGGCTACGAGCAGTACTTC	CASSETGLARGYEQYF
TRBD2	.	TRBV29-1	TRBJ2-3	TGCAGCGTTGTGGGTAGCGGGAGGGCCGATACGCAGTATTTT	CSVVGSGRADTQYF
TRBD1	.	TRBV10-2	TRBJ2-2	TGCGCCAGCAGTGAGGACAGGGCCGGGGAGCTGTTTTTT	CASSEDRAGELFF
TRBD2	once	TRBV28	TRBJ2-5	TGTGCCAGCAGGCCTCAGGGCGGGAGGTACCAAGAGACCCAGTACTTC	CASRPQGGRYQETQYF
.	.	TRBV19	TRBJ1-1	TGTGCCAGTAGTATAGGAAACAGAGGGCATGAAGCTTTCTTT	CASSIGNRGHEAFF
.	once	TRBV9	TRBJ2-1	TGTGCCAGCAGTCCGCCGGGACTCTCGAGTCATGAGCAGTTCTTC	CASSPPGLSSHEQFF
.	.	TRBV19	TRBJ2-5	TGTGCCAGTAGTCCCCGCCCCGGGGAGACCCAGTACTTC	CASSPRPGETQYF
.	.	TRBV6-5	TRBJ1-6	TGTGCCAGCAGTCCGGTGGGTTCACCCCTCCACTTT	CASSPVGSPLHF
TRBD2	.	TRBV7-2	TRBJ2-7	TGTGCCAGCAGTTCAGCCGGGACTAGATCCCACGAGCAGTACTTC	CASSSAGTRSHEQYF
.	.	TRBV9	TRBJ2-3	TGTGCCAGCAGCCCAGGACTTTTTAGCACAGATACGCAGTATTTT	CASSPGLFSTDTQYF
.	.	TRBV28	TRBJ2-1	TGTGCCAGCAGTTTCGCTAGCTATACTAGTAATGAGCAGTTCTTC	CASSFASYTSNEQFF
TRBD2	.	TRBV13	TRBJ2-7	TGTGCCAGCAGCTCGGGACTAGCGGGAGAGTTATACGAGCAGTACTTC	CASSSGLAGELYEQYF
.	.	TRBV9	TRBJ1-6	TGTGCCAGCAGCGTTGAAGGGGCAGATTCACCCCTCCACTTT	CASSVEGADSPLHF
.	.	TRBV30	TRBJ2-3	TGTGCCTGGAGGAACAGGGAAACGCAGTATTTT	CAWRNRETQYF
.	once	TRBV19	TRBJ2-5	TGTGCCAGTAGTATAGCCGGGGTTCAAGAGACCCAGTACTTC	CASSIAGVQETQYF
TRBD1	.	TRBV25-1	TRBJ2-2	TGTGCCAGCAGTGAATATGAACCCGGGACAGGGGGCATCGGGGAGCTGTTTTTT	CASSEYEPGTGGIGELFF
.	.	TRBV27	TRBJ2-7	TGTGCCAGCAGTTCGATCTCCTACGAGCAGTACTTC	CASSSISYEQYF
TRBD1	.	TRBV6-1	TRBJ2-7	TGTGCCAGCATCTGGGACAGGGGGGTGAGAAGGGAGCAGTACTTC	CASIWDRGVRREQYF
TRBD2	.	TRBV10-3	TRBJ2-2	TGTGCCATCAGAACAAGCGGGATTTTCACCGGGGAGCTGTTTTTT	CAIRTSGIFTGELFF
.	.	TRBV5-6	TRBJ2-7	TGTGCCAGCAGCCTGGGTTGGGGCTCCTACGAGCAGTACTTC	CASSLGWGSYEQYF
TRBD2	.	TRBV10-2	TRBJ2-3	TGCGCCAGCAGTGACCCCGGACTAGCAGGCACAGATACGCAGTATTTT	CASSDPGLAGTDTQYF
.	once	TRBV6-6	TRBJ1-2	TGTGCCAGCACCTTCGACAATTATTTTGGCTACACCTTC	CASTFDNYFGYTF
.	.	TRBV27	TRBJ2-1	TGTGCCAGCAGCCTCGGGACTCCCGACTACAATGAGCAGTTCTTC	CASSLGTPDYNEQFF
TRBD2	.	TRBV9	TRBJ2-3	TGTGCCAGCAGCACTTCAGGAAGCGGGAATGTATTCACAGATACGCAGTATTTT	CASSTSGSGNVFTDTQYF
TRBD1	.	TRBV19	TRBJ2-7	TGTGCCAGTAGTGTTAACAGGGGACAGTACTACGAGCAGTACTTC	CASSVNRGQYYEQYF
.	.	TRBV6-5	TRBJ2-1	TGTGCCAGCAGCCAGGGAAGTGCCTACAATGAGCAGTTCTTC	CASSQGSAYNEQFF
.	.	TRBV28	TRBJ2-1	TGTGCCAGCAAGAGACAGAGCTCCTACAATGAGCAGTTCTTC	CASKRQSSYNEQFF
.	.	TRBV5-4	TRBJ1-1	TGTGCCAGCAGCTTTACGTCTGGGGCAGTGGCTTTCTTT	CASSFTSGAVAFF
TRBD1	.	TRBV28	TRBJ2-3	TGTGCCAGCAGTTTTATGACAGGGGGGGGCACAGATACGCAGTATTTT	CASSFMTGGGTDTQYF
.	.	TRBV7-2	TRBJ2-2	TGTGCCAGCAGACAAGACCCTGGGACCGGGGAGCTGTTTTTT	CASRQDPGTGELFF
.	.	TRBV29-1	TRBJ1-1	TGCAGCGTTGTATTACGACACCTAGGGAACACTGAAGCTTTCTTT	CSVVLRHLGNTEAFF
.	.	TRBV7-9	TRBJ1-1	TGTGCCAGCAGAGACAGTATGAACACTGAAGCTTTCTTT	CASRDSMNTEAFF
.	.	TRBV18	TRBJ1-3	TGTGCCAGCTCACCAAGTGCGGGGCCGAGCTCTGGAAACACCATATATTTT	CASSPSAGPSSGNTIYF
.	.	TRBV30	TRBJ1-1	TGTGCCTGGAGAAAGTTGCGCAGGGGCTCTGAAGCTTTCTTT	CAWRKLRRGSEAFF
.	.	TRBV11-3	TRBJ1-5	TGTGCCAGCATCCTAACGGGTTATCAGCCCCAGCATTTT	CASILTGYQPQHF
.	.	TRBV5-4	TRBJ2-3	TGTGCCAGCAGCTTGGGCCCTCTGCGGGCTGACACAGATACGCAGTATTTT	CASSLGPLRADTDTQYF
.	.	TRBV27	TRBJ2-7	TGTGCCAGCAGTTTAGCGGGGTACTCCTACGAGCAGTACTTC	CASSLAGYSYEQYF
.	.	TRBV11-2	TRBJ2-3	TGTGCCAGCACCCCAGGGGGGGGGACTCACCCACGTACGCAGTATTTT	CASTPGGGTHPRTQYF
TRBD1	.	TRBV4-3	TRBJ2-7	TGCGCCAGCAGCCAAATGACAGGGGACCCCTACGAGCAGTACTTC	CASSQMTGDPYEQYF
.	.	TRBV6-6	TRBJ2-7	TGTGCCAGCATTCGCGTCCCCTACGAGCAGTACTTC	CASIRVPYEQYF